These 24 T cell receptor beta chains originate from one sample sequenced in a study of shared clonotypes between healthy human individuals. Clones were sequenced by immunoSEQ multiplex PCR, and TCRdb holds only the in-frame ones, with some missing. The sample carries more than 1 million clones, 78% recorded once. The source material was memory CD4+ T cells from PBMCs. Noted subset: CD45RA-negative fraction. These receptor sequences come from a young man in good health. Some clones in this sample may be carry-over from other donors' samples.

This clone appeared once. Other DNA variants within this sample encode the same CDR3. This chain connects TRBV27 to TRBJ1-2; 8 nucleotides match TRBD1. Germline V gene sequence: CDR1 MNHEY, CDR2 SMNVEV (reference sequence). Germline trimming cut 6 bases from V and 8 bases from J; bases unmatched to any gene: 8. This CDR3 comprises 13 residues. The DNA of the CDR3 is TGTGCCAGCAGCTCAACAGGGGGAGGGGGCTACACCTTC. Translation: CASSSTGGGGYTF.

V usage is TRBV9 and J usage is TRBJ2-3; TRBD2 matches 16 bases. The CDR3 runs 18 residues. Germline CDR1 reads SGDLS; CDR2 reads YYNGEE. Trimming at V came to 3 bases and at J to 4 bases, leaving 8 bases not matched to a gene. CDR3 sequence: CASSEGGLAGGVPDTQYF. In DNA form, the CDR3 reads TGTGCCAGCAGCGAGGGGGGACTAGCGGGAGGGGTGCCAGATACGCAGTATTTT.

This clone was seen only once. The chain couples TRBV28 to TRBJ2-2; D might be TRBD1 (5 bases). Trimming shortened V by 6 bases and J by 5 bases, and 7 bases separated the two germline ends. The CDR3 runs to 12 residues. Germline V gives CDR1 MDHEN, CDR2 SYDVKM. The CDR3 sequence is CASRGETGELFF. The CDR3 coding sequence is TGTGCCAGCAGAGGGGAAACCGGGGAGCTGTTTTTT.

This chain uses TRBV7-2 with TRBJ2-7; 9 positions agree with TRBD2. J lost 3 bases, V lost 3 bases, and 6 bases had no gene match. The germline V gene has CDR1 SGHTA and CDR2 FQGNSA. The CDR3 is 15 amino acids. CDR3 protein: CASSLGLALRYEQYF. The CDR3 DNA reads TGTGCCAGCAGCTTGGGACTAGCCCTTCGCTACGAGCAGTACTTC.

The chain has TRBV10-3 and TRBJ1-1; maybe TRBD1 (5 bases). Germline V gene data show CDR1 as ENHRY and CDR2 as SYGVKD. CDR3 length: 13 residues. Between the trimmed V and J ends, which lost 3 bases and 1 base, there was a span of 6 bases. The CDR3 loop is CAISDRENTEAFF. The CDR3 DNA reads TGTGCCATCAGTGACAGGGAGAACACTGAAGCTTTCTTT.

This chain joins TRBV11-2 and TRBJ1-1; tentatively, D is TRBD1 (5 bases). CDR1 and CDR2 from the germline V gene are SGHAT and FQNNGV. This CDR3 is 16 amino acids long. Trimming pared 1 base from V and 2 bases from J, leaving 14 bases between. CDR3: CASSLGGVRFNTEAFF. CDR3 in DNA: TGTGCCAGCAGCTTAGGAGGGGTCCGGTTCAACACTGAAGCTTTCTTT. Looking up the rest from reference TRBV11-2 and TRBJ1-1 gives the full variable domain: EAGVAQSPRYKIIEKRQSVAFWCNPISGHATLYWYQQILGQGPKLLIQFQNNGVVDDSQLPKDRFSAERLKGVDSTLKIQPAKLEDSAVYLCASSLGGVRFNTEAFFGQGTRLTVV.

V and J are TRBV15 and TRBJ2-1, with no clear D. V was shortened by 5 bases and J by 6 bases, with 14 bases between the two germline ends. CDR3 length: 14 residues. Germline CDR1 LNHNV, CDR2 YYDKDF (reference sequence). CDR3 region: CATSRAETLNEQFF. The CDR3 nucleotides are TGTGCCACCAGCCGCGCGGAGACCCTCAATGAGCAGTTCTTC. Using reference TRBV15 and TRBJ2-1 for the parts outside the CDR3, the full variable domain is DAMVIQNPRYQVTQFGKPVTLSCSQTLNHNVMYWYQQKSSQAPKLLFHYYDKDFNNEADTPDNFQSRRPNTSFCFLDIRSPGLGDTAMYLCATSRAETLNEQFFGPGTRLTVL.

The genes are TRBV6-1 and TRBJ2-5; no clear D gene. Germline CDR1 is MNHNS and CDR2 is SASEGT. V lost 1 base, J lost 3 bases, and 9 bases lay in between. The CDR3 contains 14 residues. CDR3 protein: CASSEGGDKETQYF. The DNA for the CDR3 is TGTGCCAGCAGTGAAGGTGGGGATAAAGAGACCCAGTACTTC.

V gene TRBV19 combines with J gene TRBJ2-5; D not certain. The V end was cut by 3 bases, the J end by 3 bases, with 8 bases between. The CDR3 covers 13 residues. Germline V gene sequence: CDR1 LNHDA, CDR2 SQIVND (reference sequence). DNA of the CDR3: TGTGCCAGTAGTATGTTGGGTGAAGAGACCCAGTACTTC. Translating gives CASSMLGEETQYF.

The V call is TRBV19, the J call TRBJ2-6, with 7 bases aligning to TRBD1. This CDR3 has 18 amino acids. The V gene's germline CDR1 is LNHDA and CDR2 SQIVND (reference sequence). V was clipped by 1 base and J by 1 base; unmatched bases: 7. CDR3 protein: CASSIGGQVGSGANVLTF. The CDR3 region has the DNA TGTGCCAGTAGTATAGGTGGACAGGTCGGGTCTGGGGCCAACGTCCTGACTTTC.

This rearrangement joins TRBV11-2 to TRBJ2-4, with 9 bases aligning to TRBD1. The CDR3 consists of 16 residues. Per the germline V gene, CDR1 is SGHAT and CDR2 is FQNNGV. Trimming took 4 bases from V and 9 from J; bases not matched to a gene: 13. The CDR3 nucleotides read TGTGCCAGCAGCTCAGCACCACAGGGGGCGGTTAGCATTCAGTACTTC. It translates to CASSSAPQGAVSIQYF.

This chain links TRBV4-1 with TRBJ2-5; 9 bases align to TRBD2. Gene TRBJ2-7 matches the end of the DNA better, so the J call may be wrong. The CDR3 covers 16 residues. Germline assignment: CDR1 MGHRA and CDR2 YSYEKL. The DNA for the CDR3 is TGCGCCAGCAGCCAGATTAGCGGGAGTACACCCTACGAGCAGTACTTC. Encoded protein: CASSQISGSTPYEQYF.

The chain uses TRBV19 and TRBJ1-1; 8 bases are a match to TRBD1. The junction had 4 bases not matched to a gene; V was cut back by 3 bases and J by 4 bases. This CDR3 has 14 amino acids. Germline CDR1 LNHDA, CDR2 SQIVND (reference sequence). The CDR3 DNA sequence: TGTGCCAGTAGTATGCAGGGGGCCGGCACTGAAGCTTTCTTT. Translating it yields CASSMQGAGTEAFF.

This clone was counted once. The V and J genes are TRBV6-1 and TRBJ1-5; no firm D call. The CDR3 is 16 residues long. CDR1 is MNHNS, CDR2 SASEGT, per germline. Trimming stripped 4 bases from V and 2 bases from J, with 15 bases between. The CDR3 region is CASSVLLTDRNQPQHF. CDR3 bases: TGTGCCAGCAGTGTATTGCTCACGGATCGCAATCAGCCCCAGCATTTT.

J is TRBJ1-2 and V is TRBV18, with 8 positions matching TRBD1. The CDR3 length is 14 residues. From germline, CDR1 is KGHSH and CDR2 LQKENI. With 5 bases clipped from V and 2 bases from J, the junction kept 4 bases outside the gene matches. CDR3 residues: CASSNRTGNYGYTF. CDR3 nucleotide sequence: TGTGCCAGCTCAAATAGGACAGGGAACTATGGCTACACCTTC. Supplemented by reference TRBV18 and TRBJ1-2, the full variable domain reads NAGVMQNPRHLVRRRGQEARLRCSPMKGHSHVYWYRQLPEEGLKFMVYLQKENIIDESGMPKERFSAEFPKEGPSILRIQQVVRGDSAAYFCASSNRTGNYGYTFGSGTRLTVV.

The rearrangement joins TRBV6-1 to TRBJ2-5; 9 nucleotides match TRBD1. V lost 5 bases, J lost 5 bases, and 6 bases stayed unmatched. Germline lookup yields CDR1 MNHNS and CDR2 SASEGT. The CDR3 is 14 residues long. The CDR3 region is CASSPTGGYETQYF. The DNA of the CDR3 is TGTGCCAGCAGTCCCACAGGGGGCTACGAGACCCAGTACTTC.

The chain carries TRBV5-4 and TRBJ2-3, with a weak D call TRBD1 (5 bases). CDR1 is SGHNT, CDR2 YYREEE, per germline (reference sequence). V lost 0 bases and J lost 2, with 13 bases in between. The CDR3 loop spans 16 amino acids. The DNA for the CDR3 is TGTGCCAGCAGCTTGGGGGGCTTCCGGTACACAGATACGCAGTATTTT. Translation: CASSLGGFRYTDTQYF.

This clone came up once. This chain uses TRBV5-1 with TRBJ2-7, with D maybe TRBD1 (5 bases). V was cut by 3 bases and J by 4 bases, with 17 bases left in between. Germline-derived CDR1 and CDR2 are SGHRS and YFSETQ. This CDR3 contains 15 residues. DNA of the CDR3: TGCGCCAGCAGCTCCTCCCCCCAGGCAGGGTACGAGCAGTACTTC. This encodes CASSSSPQAGYEQYF.

The rearrangement joins TRBV2 to TRBJ2-3; D is perhaps TRBD1 (5 bases). The ends were cut back, 8 bases at V and 4 bases at J, with 19 bases in the middle. The CDR3 has 15 amino acids. In germline, CDR1 is SNHLY, CDR2 FYNNEI. Here the CDR3 DNA reads TGTGCCAGCTCAGCCCAGGGAAACCTCGCAGATACGCAGTATTTT. Residues: CASSAQGNLADTQYF.

The table lists this clone with a count of one. The chain is built from TRBV5-8 and TRBJ1-5; 8 positions agree with TRBD1. V dropped 5 bases and J dropped 4; count of bases not matched to a gene: 8. There are 15 residues in the CDR3. Germline loops: CDR1 SGHTS, CDR2 YDEGEE. CDR3 region: CASRERTGRNQPQHF. CDR3 DNA sequence: TGTGCCAGCAGGGAACGGACAGGGAGAAATCAGCCCCAGCATTTT.

This clone was found a few times. The genes are TRBV18 and TRBJ2-1; TRBD1 might be the D (5 bases). V shed 4 bases and J shed 5 bases, with 18 bases lying between them. The CDR3 extends over 16 amino acids. From germline, CDR1 is KGHSH and CDR2 LQKENI. Written as DNA, the CDR3 is TGTGCCAGCTCACTCCTTGGGCAGGGCCGAGACAATGAGCAGTTCTTC. Translated: CASSLLGQGRDNEQFF.

Turning to this clone: At one of its ends the junction is not consistent with the germline gene, which may arise from a read error. The chain links TRBV30 to TRBJ2-3; possible D gene TRBD1, 7 bases. CDR3 size: 16 residues. CDR1 and CDR2 (germline): GTSNPN, SVGIG (reference sequence). CDR3 region: CARRGPYRGSTDTQYF. DNA for the CDR3: TGTGCCCGGAGGGGGCCCTACAGAGGTAGCACAGATACGCAGTATTTT.

V usage is TRBV7-3 and J usage is TRBJ1-1; D is uncertain. Per germline, CDR1 SGHTA and CDR2 FQGTGA. Trimming cost V 5 bases and J 0 bases, with 7 bases left between them. The CDR3 loop spans 13 amino acids. The CDR3 loop is CASSASLNTEAFF. The CDR3 region has the DNA TGTGCCAGCAGCGCCTCCCTGAACACTGAAGCTTTCTTT.

The chain recombines TRBV2 with TRBJ1-2; 12 bases are a match to TRBD1. Germline loops: CDR1 SNHLY, CDR2 FYNNEI. After removal of 8 bases from V and 7 bases from J, the junction contained 11 bases not matched to a gene. The CDR3 covers 15 residues. This CDR3 is CASGDPGQGAVGYTF. Written as DNA, the CDR3 is TGTGCCAGCGGGGACCCGGGACAGGGGGCCGTTGGCTACACCTTC.